The 4 T cell receptor beta chains below were found in one sample sequenced in a study of blood T cell repertoires in COVID-19. Profiling relied on immunoSEQ multiplex PCR, and the TCRdb table lists in-frame clones only, not all of them. The data show about 270,000 clones, with approximately 86% seen just once and about 8.6% held by the top ten. The sequenced material came from peripheral blood. The receptors originated from a man aged 40-49 years with active or convalescent COVID-19.

This chain's CDR3 is CASSRGTANTEAFF. The DNA for the CDR3 is TGTGCCAGCAGTCGGGGGACAGCGAACACTGAAGCTTTCTTT. The chain couples TRBV6-6 to TRBJ1-1; 7 bases are shared with TRBD1. The CDR3 runs to 14 residues. Per the germline V gene, CDR1 is MNHNY and CDR2 is SVGAGI (reference sequence). Trimming removed 5 bases from V and 1 base from J; junction bases left unmatched: 4.

The chain combines TRBV28 with TRBJ1-1; possibly TRBD1 for D (6 bases). Germline V gene sequence: CDR1 MDHEN, CDR2 SYDVKM. The CDR3 is made up of 15 amino acids. The germline V and J ends were trimmed by 2 bases and 3 bases, with 13 bases remaining between them. CDR3 sequence reads: CASSLGGARDTEAFF. Written as DNA, the CDR3 is TGTGCCAGCAGTTTAGGGGGGGCGCGGGACACTGAAGCTTTCTTT.

The chain couples TRBV19 to TRBJ1-1; possibly TRBD1 for D (5 bases). The CDR3 runs 13 residues. Germline assignment: CDR1 LNHDA and CDR2 SQIVND (reference sequence). With 9 bases removed from V and 4 bases from J, the gap between germline ends came to 15 bases. The CDR3 region has the DNA TGTGCCAGCCAAAATCTGCAGGGCACTGAAGCTTTCTTT. It translates to CASQNLQGTEAFF.

The chain recombines TRBV2 with TRBJ1-1, with D possibly matching TRBD1 (5 bases). This CDR3 is built from 13 residues. V lost 5 bases and J lost 3, with 10 bases in between. The germline V gene encodes CDR1 SNHLY and CDR2 FYNNEI. The CDR3 DNA follows: TGTGCCAGCAGTTTAGGGACTTACACTGAAGCTTTCTTT. This codes for CASSLGTYTEAFF.